The T cell receptor (beta chain) under discussion was sequenced for a study of cytomegalovirus exposure and HLA in healthy donors. Study information: The approximately 100 million unique TCR beta sequences, from about 170 million T cells, were found by an earlier analysis.

Both 60 Vbeta primers and 13 Jbeta primers went into the PCR. Here immunoSEQ multiplex PCR was the method, and the copy in TCRdb shows in-frame clones only, minus some. The data hold around 140,000 clones, with over 65% observed a single time. Germline lookup yields CDR1 SGHNT and CDR2 YYREEE (reference sequence). This CDR3 is built from 16 residues. Trimming removed 0 bases from V and 6 bases from J, with 16 bases in between. The sequence derives from a man aged 40-49 years in good health and CMV-seronegative. The sequenced material came from PBMCs. The chain uses TRBV5-4 and TRBJ2-1; tentatively, D is TRBD1 (5 bases). The CDR3 nucleotides are TGTGCCAGCAGCTTGGGTCTGGGGCTAGTTGGCAATGAGCAGTTCTTC. It yields the protein CASSLGLGLVGNEQFF.